This paragraph covers one T cell receptor (beta chain) sequence. Its antigen is not known. The data originate from a study of shared clonotypes between healthy human individuals. Trimming cost V 5 bases and J 6 bases; bases outside gene matches: 6. The CDR3 is 14 residues long. Per the germline V gene, CDR1 is SGHTA and CDR2 is FQGTGA. The study ran the assay at deep level. An even split of each subset's genomic DNA across several immunoSEQ plates was performed. The table came from immunoSEQ multiplex PCR; TCRdb's copy has only in-frame clones and leaves some out. The profile shows about half a million clones, around 77% of them singletons. Whole-study results and caveats: Donor clonotype sharing was expected to depend on sequencing depth.

The clonotype was recovered from a woman aged 40 to 49 in good health. Some clones in this sample may be carry-over from other donors' samples. Specimen: PBMCs. The genes are TRBV7-3 and TRBJ2-7, with TRBD2 identical over 11 bases. CDR3 protein: CASSPLAGVGEQYF. CDR3 sequence (DNA): TGTGCCAGCAGCCCACTAGCGGGAGTAGGCGAGCAGTACTTC.